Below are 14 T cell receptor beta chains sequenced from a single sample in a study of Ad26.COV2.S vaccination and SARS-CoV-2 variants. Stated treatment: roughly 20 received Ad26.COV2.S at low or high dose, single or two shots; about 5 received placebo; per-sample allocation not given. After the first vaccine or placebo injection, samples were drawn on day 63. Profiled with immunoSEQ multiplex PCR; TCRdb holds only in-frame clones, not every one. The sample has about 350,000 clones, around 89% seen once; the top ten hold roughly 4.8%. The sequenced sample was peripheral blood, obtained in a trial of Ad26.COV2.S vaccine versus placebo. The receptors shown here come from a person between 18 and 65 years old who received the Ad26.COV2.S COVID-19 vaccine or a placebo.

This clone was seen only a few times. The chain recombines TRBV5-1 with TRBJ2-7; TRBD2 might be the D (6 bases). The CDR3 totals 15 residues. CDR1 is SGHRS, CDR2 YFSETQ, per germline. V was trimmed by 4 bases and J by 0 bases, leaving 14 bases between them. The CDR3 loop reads CASSLGLQPSYEQYF. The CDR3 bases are TGCGCCAGCAGCCTGGGACTCCAGCCCTCCTACGAGCAGTACTTC.

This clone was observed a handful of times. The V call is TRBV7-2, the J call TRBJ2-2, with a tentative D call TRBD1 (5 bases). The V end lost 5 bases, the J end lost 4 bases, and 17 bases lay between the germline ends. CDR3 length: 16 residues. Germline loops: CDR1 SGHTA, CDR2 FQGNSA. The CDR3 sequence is CASSVPMTEPTGELFF. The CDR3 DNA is TGTGCCAGCAGCGTACCCATGACAGAACCCACCGGGGAGCTGTTTTTT. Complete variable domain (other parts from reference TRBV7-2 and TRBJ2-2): GAGVSQSPSNKVTEKGKDVELRCDPISGHTALYWYRQSLGQGLEFLIYFQGNSAPDKSGLPSDRFSAERTGGSVSTLTIQRTQQEDSAVYLCASSVPMTEPTGELFFGEGSRLTVL.

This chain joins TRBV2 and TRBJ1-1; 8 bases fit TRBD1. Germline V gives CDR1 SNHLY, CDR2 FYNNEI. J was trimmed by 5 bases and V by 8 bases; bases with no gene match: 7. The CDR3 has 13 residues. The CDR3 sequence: CASLTGVVTEAFF. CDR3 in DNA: TGTGCCAGCCTGACAGGGGTCGTTACTGAAGCTTTCTTT.

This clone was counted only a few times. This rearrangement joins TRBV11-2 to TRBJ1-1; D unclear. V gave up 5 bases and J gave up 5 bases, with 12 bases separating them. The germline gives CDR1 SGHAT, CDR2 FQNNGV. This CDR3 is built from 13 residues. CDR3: CASSVVGVTEAFF. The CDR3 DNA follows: TGTGCCAGCAGCGTCGTGGGAGTAACTGAAGCTTTCTTT.

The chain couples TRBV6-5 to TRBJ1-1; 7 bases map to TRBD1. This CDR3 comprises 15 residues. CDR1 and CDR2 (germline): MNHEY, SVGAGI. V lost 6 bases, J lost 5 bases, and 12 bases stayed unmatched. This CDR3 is CASSSRRGEGTEAFF. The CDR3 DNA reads TGTGCCAGCAGCTCGCGCAGGGGGGAGGGTACTGAAGCTTTCTTT.

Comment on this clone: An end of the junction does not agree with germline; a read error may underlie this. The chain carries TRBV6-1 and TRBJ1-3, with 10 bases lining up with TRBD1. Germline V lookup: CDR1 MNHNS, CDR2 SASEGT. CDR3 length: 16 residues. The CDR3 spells CASREGTGDSGNTIYF. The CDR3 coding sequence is TGTGCCAGCAGGGAAGGGACAGGGGACTCTGGAAACACCATATATTTT.

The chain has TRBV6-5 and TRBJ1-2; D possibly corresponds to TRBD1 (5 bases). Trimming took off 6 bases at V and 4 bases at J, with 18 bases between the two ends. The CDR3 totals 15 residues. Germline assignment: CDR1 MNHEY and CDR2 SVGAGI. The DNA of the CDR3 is TGTGCCAGCAGCCCGGGGCAGGGACTAACCTATGGCTACACCTTC. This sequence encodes CASSPGQGLTYGYTF.

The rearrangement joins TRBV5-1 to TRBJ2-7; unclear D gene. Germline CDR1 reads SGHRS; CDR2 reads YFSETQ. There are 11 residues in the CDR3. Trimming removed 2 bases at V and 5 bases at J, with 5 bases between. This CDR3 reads CASSFGDEQYF. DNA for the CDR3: TGCGCCAGCAGCTTTGGGGACGAGCAGTACTTC. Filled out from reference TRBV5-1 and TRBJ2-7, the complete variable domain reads KAGVTQTPRYLIKTRGQQVTLSCSPISGHRSVSWYQQTPGQGLQFLFEYFSETQRNKGNFPGRFSGRQFSNSRSEMNVSTLELGDSALYLCASSFGDEQYFGPGTRLTVT.

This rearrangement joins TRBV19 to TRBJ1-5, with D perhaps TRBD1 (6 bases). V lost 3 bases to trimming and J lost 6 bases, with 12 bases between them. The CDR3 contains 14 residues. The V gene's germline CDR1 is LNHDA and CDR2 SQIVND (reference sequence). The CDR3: CASSIDRGPQPQHF. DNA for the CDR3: TGTGCCAGTAGTATCGATCGGGGGCCTCAGCCCCAGCATTTT.

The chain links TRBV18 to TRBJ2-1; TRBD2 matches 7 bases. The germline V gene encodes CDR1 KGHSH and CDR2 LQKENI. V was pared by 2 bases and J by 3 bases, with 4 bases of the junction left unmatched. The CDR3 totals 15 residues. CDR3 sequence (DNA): TGTGCCAGCTCACCAACGGGGGGAATCTACAATGAGCAGTTCTTC. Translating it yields CASSPTGGIYNEQFF.

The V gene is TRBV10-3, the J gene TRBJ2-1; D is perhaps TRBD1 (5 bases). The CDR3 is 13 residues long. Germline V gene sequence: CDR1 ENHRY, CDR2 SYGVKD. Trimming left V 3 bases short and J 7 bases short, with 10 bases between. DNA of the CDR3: TGTGCCATCAGTGATGCAGGGCTGAATGAGCAGTTCTTC. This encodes CAISDAGLNEQFF.

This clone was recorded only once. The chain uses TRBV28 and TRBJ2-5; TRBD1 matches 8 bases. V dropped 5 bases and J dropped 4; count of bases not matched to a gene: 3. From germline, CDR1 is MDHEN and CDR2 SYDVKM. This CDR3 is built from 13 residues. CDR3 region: CASSTGGRETQYF. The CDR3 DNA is TGTGCCAGCAGTACAGGGGGGAGAGAGACCCAGTACTTC. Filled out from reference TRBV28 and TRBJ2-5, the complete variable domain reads DVKVTQSSRYLVKRTGEKVFLECVQDMDHENMFWYRQDPGLGLRLIYFSYDVKMKEKGDIPEGYSVSREKKERFSLILESASTNQTSMYLCASSTGGRETQYFGPGTRLLVL.

CDR3 in DNA: TGTGCCAGCAGCCCGACTAGCGGGTACCAAGAGACCCAGTACTTC. Its translation: CASSPTSGYQETQYF. This chain joins TRBV11-2 and TRBJ2-5, with 10 positions matching TRBD2. Losses at the gene ends were 5 bases for V and 0 bases for J; bases not matched to a gene: 3. The CDR3 has 15 amino acids. CDR1 and CDR2 (germline): SGHAT, FQNNGV. Full variable domain (remainder filled in from reference TRBV11-2 and TRBJ2-5): EAGVAQSPRYKIIEKRQSVAFWCNPISGHATLYWYQQILGQGPKLLIQFQNNGVVDDSQLPKDRFSAERLKGVDSTLKIQPAKLEDSAVYLCASSPTSGYQETQYFGPGTRLLVL.

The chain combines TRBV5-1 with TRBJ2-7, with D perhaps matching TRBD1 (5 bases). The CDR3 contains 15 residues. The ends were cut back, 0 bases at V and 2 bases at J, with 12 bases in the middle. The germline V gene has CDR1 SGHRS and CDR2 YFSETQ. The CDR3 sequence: CASSLAPGKPYEQYF. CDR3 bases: TGCGCCAGCAGCTTGGCCCCAGGGAAGCCCTACGAGCAGTACTTC.